One sample yielded the 23 T cell receptor beta chains listed below, sequenced in a study of OX40 agonist ivuxolimab in advanced cancers. Receptor libraries were prepared by the immunoSEQ multiplex PCR assay. TCRdb took this table from immuneACCESS and kept in-frame rearrangements with V and J called. Such tables lack part of the clones; where checked against another copy, unresolved V genes explain under half of the gap, and the rest is unexplained. The sample table records about 45,000 clones; around nine tenths of these occur just once. The top ten clonotypes cover 0.85% to 1.1% of the sample. The sequenced sample was CD4+ or CD8+ T cells sorted from blood, obtained in a trial of the OX40 agonist ivuxolimab. The receptors were gathered from an adult with an advanced solid tumor such as melanoma, head and neck, liver or kidney cancer.

CDR3 region: CASSTGQGIQETQYF. The CDR3 DNA reads TGCGCCAGCAGCACAGGACAGGGGATACAAGAGACCCAGTACTTC. The rearrangement uses TRBV5-1 and TRBJ2-5, with 9 bases matching TRBD1. V lost 4 bases, J lost 2 bases, and 6 bases stayed unmatched. CDR3 size: 15 residues. CDR1 and CDR2 (germline): SGHRS, YFSETQ.

The CDR3 sequence: CASDPGQGITGELFF. The CDR3 DNA sequence: TGTGCCAGTGACCCGGGACAGGGGATCACCGGGGAGCTGTTTTTT. The gene calls are TRBV28 and TRBJ2-2, with 10 positions matching TRBD1. CDR3 length: 15 residues. Per the germline V gene, CDR1 is MDHEN and CDR2 is SYDVKM. V shed 9 bases and J 4 bases; nucleotides not matched to a gene: 8.

The rearrangement joins TRBV6-5 to TRBJ1-4; D is undetermined. Germline loops: CDR1 MNHEY, CDR2 SVGAGI. This CDR3 has 14 residues. Trimming cost V 6 bases and J 8 bases, with 16 bases left between them. The CDR3 nucleotides read TGTGCCAGCAGCAGACCCCGCCCGGAGGAAAAACTGTTTTTT. Translated, it gives CASSRPRPEEKLFF.

This sequence joins TRBV25-1 and TRBJ2-7; possibly TRBD2 for D (6 bases). V dropped 5 bases and J dropped 9 bases, with 17 bases sitting between them. Per germline, CDR1 MGHDK and CDR2 SYGVNS. The length of the CDR3 is 13 residues. The CDR3 region is CASSPSYWGGQYF. The CDR3 nucleotides read TGTGCCAGCAGTCCTAGCTACTGGGGAGGGCAGTACTTC.

The CDR3 region is CASSQTSGTYNEQFF. CDR3 bases: TGTGCCAGCAGCCAAACTAGCGGCACCTACAATGAGCAGTTCTTC. This chain links TRBV5-4 with TRBJ2-1; 8 positions match TRBD2. Germline V gene data show CDR1 as SGHNT and CDR2 as YYREEE (reference sequence). V shed 4 bases and J 2 bases; nucleotides not matched to a gene: 5. This CDR3 is 15 amino acids long.

This sequence joins TRBV20-1 and TRBJ2-5; 7 bases match TRBD2. The CDR3 contains 11 residues. Germline lookup yields CDR1 DFQATT and CDR2 SNEGSKA (reference sequence). With V trimmed by 4 bases and J by 5 bases, 1 base remained unmatched. The CDR3, as DNA: TGCAGTGCTACCGGGGGGGAGACCCAGTACTTC. Translating gives CSATGGETQYF.

The CDR3, as DNA: TGTGCCAGCAGTTCCCACGGGACAGGCAATGAGCAGTTCTTC. Residues: CASSSHGTGNEQFF. V is TRBV6-5 and J is TRBJ2-1; 8 nucleotides agree with TRBD1. Germline CDR1 reads MNHEY; CDR2 reads SVGAGI. V shed 4 bases, J shed 6 bases, and the junction held 5 bases outside the gene matches. This CDR3 region has 14 residues.

The chain couples TRBV5-6 to TRBJ2-1; TRBD2 might be the D (5 bases). V gave up 1 base and J gave up 0 bases, with 14 bases separating them. This CDR3 contains 17 residues. Germline CDR1 is SGHDT and CDR2 is YYEEEE. CDR3 residues: CASSLMSRARSYNEQFF. CDR3 nucleotide sequence: TGTGCCAGCAGCTTGATGTCGAGGGCCCGCTCCTACAATGAGCAGTTCTTC.

The genes are TRBV7-3 and TRBJ2-7, with 8 bases lining up with TRBD2. Per the germline V gene, CDR1 is SGHTA and CDR2 is FQGTGA. The trim removed 5 bases at V and 2 bases at J, leaving 11 bases unmatched. The CDR3 totals 16 residues. CDR3 in DNA: TGTGCCAGCAGCGCCAGCCGGCTAGCGGGCCCCTACGAGCAGTACTTC. Protein: CASSASRLAGPYEQYF.

The table lists this clone with a count of one. The J gene is TRBJ1-1, the V gene TRBV7-3, with D hard to call. This CDR3 is built from 13 residues. CDR1 is SGHTA and CDR2 is FQGTGA in the germline V gene. Between the trimmed V and J ends, which lost 3 bases and 6 bases, there was a span of 11 bases. The CDR3 nucleotides are TGTGCCAGCAGCTTCGGTCGCGGGTCTGAAGCTTTCTTT. The encoded protein is CASSFGRGSEAFF. The full variable domain, completed using reference TRBV7-3 and TRBJ1-1, is GAGVSQTPSNKVTEKGKYVELRCDPISGHTALYWYRQSLGQGPEFLIYFQGTGAADDSGLPNDRFFAVRPEGSVSTLKIQRTERGDSAVYLCASSFGRGSEAFFGQGTRLTVV.

The chain joins TRBV28 to TRBJ2-7; no reliable D call. V lost 8 bases and J lost 4, with 9 bases in between. CDR1 is MDHEN and CDR2 is SYDVKM in the germline V gene. The CDR3 is 11 amino acids. In nucleotides, the CDR3 is TGTGCCAGCGGGCTTCGGTACGAGCAGTACTTC. Amino acid sequence: CASGLRYEQYF.

The gene calls are TRBV7-2 and TRBJ2-5; D is tentatively TRBD1 or TRBD2 (5 bases each). The V end lost 2 bases, the J end lost 2 bases, and 12 bases lay between the germline ends. The CDR3 totals 15 residues. Germline assignment: CDR1 SGHTA and CDR2 FQGNSA. CDR3 in amino acids: CASSLPGRGQETQYF. DNA for the CDR3: TGTGCCAGCAGCTTACCGGGACGAGGACAAGAGACCCAGTACTTC.

The chain combines TRBV18 with TRBJ1-6; the D is unclear. Per germline, CDR1 KGHSH and CDR2 LQKENI. V dropped 5 bases and J dropped 8 bases, with 13 bases sitting between them. There are 14 residues in the CDR3. CDR3 sequence reads: CASSETLAHSPLHF. CDR3 nucleotides: TGTGCCAGCTCAGAGACCCTAGCCCATTCACCCCTCCACTTT.

This chain connects TRBV28 to TRBJ2-1; 8 bases line up with TRBD2. J lost 5 bases, V lost 3 bases, and 6 bases had no gene match. Looked up from germline, CDR1 is MDHEN and CDR2 is SYDVKM. The CDR3 is 15 amino acids. The CDR3 loop reads CASSLASGGNNEQFF. CDR3 DNA sequence: TGTGCCAGCAGTTTGGCGAGCGGGGGTAACAATGAGCAGTTCTTC. The full variable domain, its missing parts supplied by reference TRBV28 and TRBJ2-1, is DVKVTQSSRYLVKRTGEKVFLECVQDMDHENMFWYRQDPGLGLRLIYFSYDVKMKEKGDIPEGYSVSREKKERFSLILESASTNQTSMYLCASSLASGGNNEQFFGPGTRLTVL.

The rearrangement links TRBV5-1 to TRBJ1-1; TRBD1 aligns across 7 bases. The CDR3 length is 15 residues. Germline CDR1 is SGHRS and CDR2 is YFSETQ. After removal of 0 bases from V and 0 bases from J, the junction contained 2 bases not matched to a gene. CDR3 region: CASSLDRGLNTEAFF. In nucleotides, the CDR3 is TGCGCCAGCAGCTTGGACAGGGGCCTGAACACTGAAGCTTTCTTT.

This clone has just a few counts. Relative to the germline gene, one junction end is altered; a read error may explain this. J is TRBJ2-1 and V is TRBV7-7, with 9 bases matching TRBD2. This CDR3 is built from 15 residues. The germline V gene has CDR1 SSHAT and CDR2 FNYEAQ (reference sequence). As DNA, the CDR3 is TGTGCTAGCAGCCGGGCGGCGGGAGGGAATAATGAGCAGTTCTTC. Its translation is CASSRAAGGNNEQFF.

The chain links TRBV27 to TRBJ2-3; 12 bases are a match to TRBD2. This CDR3 is 17 amino acids long. The J segment lost 1 base and the V segment lost 0 bases, leaving 2 bases of the junction unmatched. Germline CDR1 and CDR2: MNHEY and SMNVEV (reference sequence). Here the CDR3 reads CASSLSASGRGTDTQYF. CDR3 DNA: TGTGCCAGCAGTTTATCGGCTAGCGGGAGGGGCACAGATACGCAGTATTTT.

This CDR3 is CASSYSGLAEGGTQYF. DNA for the CDR3: TGTGCCAGCAGTTACTCGGGACTAGCGGAGGGGGGGACCCAGTACTTC. This chain uses TRBV6-5 with TRBJ2-5; 11 bases fit TRBD2. The CDR3 runs 16 residues. The germline CDR1 and CDR2 sequences are MNHEY and SVGAGI. V shed 0 bases, J shed 7 bases, and the junction held 7 bases outside the gene matches.

This chain links TRBV28 with TRBJ1-3, with D unclear. V was cut by 4 bases and J by 4 bases, with 5 bases left in between. The CDR3 is 12 residues long. CDR1 MDHEN and CDR2 SYDVKM come from the germline V gene. The CDR3 sequence is CASSSPGNTIYF. CDR3 DNA sequence: TGTGCCAGCAGTTCCCCCGGAAACACCATATATTTT. The full variable domain, rest sourced from reference TRBV28 and TRBJ1-3, is DVKVTQSSRYLVKRTGEKVFLECVQDMDHENMFWYRQDPGLGLRLIYFSYDVKMKEKGDIPEGYSVSREKKERFSLILESASTNQTSMYLCASSSPGNTIYFGEGSWLTVV.

The V call is TRBV19, the J call TRBJ2-7, with 8 bases matching TRBD2. From germline, CDR1 is LNHDA and CDR2 SQIVND (reference sequence). CDR3 size: 14 residues. With 4 bases clipped from V and 6 bases from J, the junction kept 8 bases outside the gene matches. The CDR3 protein is CASSTGLVSPEQYF. CDR3 DNA: TGTGCCAGTAGTACGGGACTAGTCTCCCCCGAGCAGTACTTC.

The chain uses TRBV27 and TRBJ2-5, with 9 bases that match TRBD1. This CDR3 has 15 amino acids. Unmatched junction bases numbered 3, after V lost 4 bases and J lost 0 bases. Germline CDR1 reads MNHEY; CDR2 reads SMNVEV (reference sequence). The CDR3 DNA reads as TGTGCCAGCAGTTCAGGGACAGGGAACCAAGAGACCCAGTACTTC. Amino acids: CASSSGTGNQETQYF.

V and J are TRBV10-2 and TRBJ1-4; no clear D. Trimming removed 3 bases from V and 4 bases from J, with 6 bases in between. The CDR3 covers 13 residues. Germline V gene lookup returns CDR1 WSHSY and CDR2 SAAADI. The CDR3 loop reads CASSEQSNEKLFF. For the CDR3, the DNA is TGCGCCAGCAGTGAACAGAGTAATGAAAAACTGTTTTTT.

This clone showed up just once. The chain recombines TRBV7-9 with TRBJ1-2, with 9 bases matching TRBD1. The ends lost 6 bases at V and 5 bases at J; junction bases unmatched: 10. Germline-derived CDR1 and CDR2 are SEHNR and FQNEAQ (reference sequence). The CDR3 totals 15 residues. The CDR3 DNA follows: TGTGCCAGCAGTCCTCCCGGGACAGGGAGTTATGGCTACACCTTC. Amino acid sequence: CASSPPGTGSYGYTF.